This TCR beta chain emerged from a study of memory CD4+ T cells and cytomegalovirus serostatus. Overall study: Of the healthy Belgian adults, fewer than 10 were CMV seropositive and 20 to 30 seronegative. General study results and limits: Each of 67 CMV-associated TCRbeta sequences occurred in one to five individuals. Repertoires predicted CMV serostatus with median bootstrapped AUC of 0.95.

Unmatched junction bases numbered 17, after V lost 2 bases and J lost 0 bases. Germline V lookup: CDR1 LNHNV, CDR2 YYDKDF (reference sequence). The CDR3 contains 21 residues. The sort gate was single viable CD3+CD4+CD8-CD45RO+ cells for memory CD4+ T cells. Serum IgG to CMV pp150, pp28, p38 and p52 defined serostatus. Clones were read by immunoSEQ multiplex PCR, and TCRdb kept only the in-frame ones, dropping some. The sample yields tens of thousands of clones, approximately 82% seen once. Regarding this clone: Its matching antigen is unknown.

The rearrangement uses TRBV15 and TRBJ2-1, with TRBD2 matching 9 bases. Sample: memory CD4+ T cells from blood. This sequence originates from an adult in good health and CMV-seronegative. CDR3: CATSRYFASIGRGGSYNEQFF. The CDR3 DNA sequence: TGTGCCACCAGCAGATACTTCGCCTCTATAGGGCGGGGGGGCTCCTACAATGAGCAGTTCTTC. The entire variable domain, with the rest obtained from reference TRBV15 and TRBJ2-1, is as follows: DAMVIQNPRYQVTQFGKPVTLSCSQTLNHNVMYWYQQKSSQAPKLLFHYYDKDFNNEADTPDNFQSRRPNTSFCFLDIRSPGLGDTAMYLCATSRYFASIGRGGSYNEQFFGPGTRLTVL.